This TCR beta chain was sequenced during a study of CD8 T cells in ankylosing spondylitis. Whole-study findings and limits: Ankylosing spondylitis blood seemed to carry a telltale TCR beta motif made of several highly homologous variants.

TCRdb reprocessed the 5' RACE reads via MiXCR and lists one record per CDR3 protein. The sample has roughly 700,000 distinct CDR3 sequences, 15% to 20% seen once; the top ten hold under 20%. Germline-derived CDR1 and CDR2 are MNHEY and SMNVEV (reference sequence). J gave up 7 bases and V 8 bases, and 13 bases lay outside the gene matches. This CDR3 contains 14 residues. Ten or more counts support this clonotype. Its antigen is as yet unknown. The receptor was derived from a male donor with ankylosing spondylitis. The V call is TRBV27, the J call TRBJ2-7; 8 positions match TRBD1. Material for sequencing was blood, either unsorted or a sorted T cell fraction (not recorded which). CDR3 coding DNA: TGTGCCAGCTCTGTCGGGACAGGAGAATGGGAGCAGTACTTC. Amino acids: CASSVGTGEWEQYF.